This record concerns one T cell receptor beta chain sequence. Produced via immunoSEQ multiplex PCR; TCRdb's table is partial and in-frame only. The sample has about 60,000 clones; roughly 87% are singletons. The entry originates in a study of T cell changes during pregnancy in multiple sclerosis. In germline, CDR1 is SGHVS, CDR2 FQNEAQ. The CDR3 covers 16 residues. With 6 bases removed from V and 0 bases from J, the gap between germline ends came to 18 bases. The origin of this receptor is a female donor in good health, enrolled as a control in a pregnancy study. The rearrangement joins TRBV7-8 to TRBJ2-7, with D maybe TRBD2 (5 bases). Source: peripheral blood, taken in the third trimester of pregnancy. The CDR3 loop is CASSREGRISSYEQYF. The CDR3 bases are TGTGCCAGCAGTAGAGAGGGAAGGATAAGCTCCTACGAGCAGTACTTC.